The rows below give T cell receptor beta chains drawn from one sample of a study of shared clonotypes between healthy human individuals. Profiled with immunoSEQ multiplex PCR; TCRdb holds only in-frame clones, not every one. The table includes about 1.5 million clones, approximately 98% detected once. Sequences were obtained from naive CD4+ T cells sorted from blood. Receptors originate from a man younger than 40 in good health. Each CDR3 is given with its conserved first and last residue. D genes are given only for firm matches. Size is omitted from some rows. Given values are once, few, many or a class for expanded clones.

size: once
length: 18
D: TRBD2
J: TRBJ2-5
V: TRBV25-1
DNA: TGTGCCAGCAGTAACCGGGACGCAAGGGGAGGGGTACAAGAGACCCAGTACTTC
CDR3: CASSNRDARGGVQETQYF

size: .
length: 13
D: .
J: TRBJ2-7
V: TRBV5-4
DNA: TGTGCCAGCTCCCGCGGAGGGTCCTACGAGCAGTACTTC
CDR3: CASSRGGSYEQYF

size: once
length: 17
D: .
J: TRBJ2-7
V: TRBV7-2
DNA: TGTGCCAGCAGCTTAGGATGGCGACTGGGGATAATCTACGAGCAGTACTTC
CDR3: CASSLGWRLGIIYEQYF

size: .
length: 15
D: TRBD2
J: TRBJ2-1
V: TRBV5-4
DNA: TGTGCCAGCAGCTTGAGCGCTAGCGGGAGTGATGAGCAGTTCTTC
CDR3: CASSLSASGSDEQFF

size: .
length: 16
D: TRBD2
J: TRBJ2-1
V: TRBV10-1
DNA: TGCGCCAGCAGTGGACGAGGGCTAGCGGCCGACAATGAGCAGTTCTTC
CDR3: CASSGRGLAADNEQFF

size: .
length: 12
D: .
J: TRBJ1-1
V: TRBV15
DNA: TGTGCCACCGGGGTGGATAGTAGTCGAGCTTTCTTT
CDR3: CATGVDSSRAFF

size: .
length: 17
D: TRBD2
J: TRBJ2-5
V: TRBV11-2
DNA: TGTGCCAGCACCCTACTAGCGGGGGCGATGTACCAAGAGACCCAGTACTTC
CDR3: CASTLLAGAMYQETQYF

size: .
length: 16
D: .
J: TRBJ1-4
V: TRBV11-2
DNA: TGTGCCAGCAGCTTCTCCGTTCCCAGAGGATTGGAAAAACTGTTTTTT
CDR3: CASSFSVPRGLEKLFF

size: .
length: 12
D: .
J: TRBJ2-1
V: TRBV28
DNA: TGTGCCAGCAGTTTGCTGGGGGGTAAGCAGTTCTTC
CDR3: CASSLLGGKQFF

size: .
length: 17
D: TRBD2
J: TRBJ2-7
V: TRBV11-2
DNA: TGTGCCAGCAGCCACGGACTAGCGGGAGCCCGAAGCTACGAGCAGTACTTC
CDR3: CASSHGLAGARSYEQYF

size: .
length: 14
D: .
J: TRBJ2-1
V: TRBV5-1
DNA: TGCGCCAGCAGCGAGGACTCGGCATACAATGAGCAGTTCTTC
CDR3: CASSEDSAYNEQFF

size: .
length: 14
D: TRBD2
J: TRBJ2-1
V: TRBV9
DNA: TGTGCCAGCAGCGTTATGGCCGGGGGGGATGAGCAGTTCTTC
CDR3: CASSVMAGGDEQFF

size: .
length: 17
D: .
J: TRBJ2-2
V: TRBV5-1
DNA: TGCGCCAGCAGCTCCGGAGGGACAGCGATAAACACCGGGGAGCTGTTTTTT
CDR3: CASSSGGTAINTGELFF

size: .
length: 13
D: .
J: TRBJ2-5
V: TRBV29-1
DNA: TGCAGCGTGGTAACAGGGTTGGAAGAGACCCAGTACTTC
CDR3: CSVVTGLEETQYF

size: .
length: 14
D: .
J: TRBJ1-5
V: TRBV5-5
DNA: TGTGCCAGCAGCTCCACGGGGTACAATCAGCCCCAGCATTTT
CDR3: CASSSTGYNQPQHF

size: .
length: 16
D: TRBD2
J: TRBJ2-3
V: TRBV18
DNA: TGTGCCAGCTCACCAGCGGGAGGGAGGTATGGAGATACGCAGTATTTT
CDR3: CASSPAGGRYGDTQYF

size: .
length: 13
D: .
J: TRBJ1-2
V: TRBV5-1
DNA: TGCGCCAGCACCGAAGATAATACCATCGGCTACACCTTC
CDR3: CASTEDNTIGYTF

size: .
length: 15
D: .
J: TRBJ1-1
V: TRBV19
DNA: TGTGCCAGTAGTGTAAACAGGGCATCAAACACTGAAGCTTTCTTT
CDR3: CASSVNRASNTEAFF

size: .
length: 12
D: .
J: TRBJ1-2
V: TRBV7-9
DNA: TGTGCCAGCAGCGAGTACATGGACGGCTACACCTTC
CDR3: CASSEYMDGYTF

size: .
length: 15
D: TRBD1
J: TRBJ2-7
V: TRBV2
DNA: TGTGCCAGCAGACAACAGGGGAAGGGCTCCTACGAGCAGTACTTC
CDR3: CASRQQGKGSYEQYF

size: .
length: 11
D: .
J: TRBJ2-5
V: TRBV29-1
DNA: TGCAGCGCAGCCGCCGGTCCGGCCCAGTACTTC
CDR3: CSAAAGPAQYF

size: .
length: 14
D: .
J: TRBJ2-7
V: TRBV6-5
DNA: TGTGCCAGCAGTATCTCGACGGGGTGGAACGAGCAGTACTTC
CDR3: CASSISTGWNEQYF

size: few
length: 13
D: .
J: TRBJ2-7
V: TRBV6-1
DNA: TGTGCCAGCAGTGAGAACAGCTCCTACGAGCAGTACTTC
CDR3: CASSENSSYEQYF

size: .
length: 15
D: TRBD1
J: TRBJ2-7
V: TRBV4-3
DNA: TGCGCCAGCAGCCAAGAATGGGACAGCTTTTACGAGCAGTACTTC
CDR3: CASSQEWDSFYEQYF

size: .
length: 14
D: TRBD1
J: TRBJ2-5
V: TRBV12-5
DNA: TGTGCTAGTGGTCCGGGACAGGGGATGGAGACCCAGTACTTC
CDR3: CASGPGQGMETQYF

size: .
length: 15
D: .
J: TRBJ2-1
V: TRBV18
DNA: TGTGCCAGCGCCGACAGGCCCCACTCCTACAATGAGCAGTTCTTC
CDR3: CASADRPHSYNEQFF

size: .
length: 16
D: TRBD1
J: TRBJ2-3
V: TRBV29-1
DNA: TGCAGCGTAGACAGGGGCGCGGACCCTAGCACAGATACGCAGTATTTT
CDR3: CSVDRGADPSTDTQYF

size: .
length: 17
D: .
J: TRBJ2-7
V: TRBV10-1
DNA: TGCGCCAGCCCACAAACCCCTTGGGGTAACCCAACCTACGAGCAGTACTTC
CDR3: CASPQTPWGNPTYEQYF

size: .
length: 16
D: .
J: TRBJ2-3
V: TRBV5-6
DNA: TGTGCCAGCAGCTCAAACACCTGGGAGGGCACAGATACGCAGTATTTT
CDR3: CASSSNTWEGTDTQYF

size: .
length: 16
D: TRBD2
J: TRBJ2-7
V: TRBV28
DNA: TGTGCCAGCAGGCGGGGTGGAGCGGGAGTTGTCTACGAGCAGTACTTC
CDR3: CASRRGGAGVVYEQYF

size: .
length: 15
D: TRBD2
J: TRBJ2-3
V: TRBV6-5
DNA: TGTGCCAGCAGACTAGCGGGAGGGCCCGCAGATACGCAGTATTTT
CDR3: CASRLAGGPADTQYF

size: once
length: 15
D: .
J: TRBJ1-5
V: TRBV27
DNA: TGTGCCAGCAGTTTATCCGGGGCGAGTAATCAGCCCCAGCATTTT
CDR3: CASSLSGASNQPQHF